This record looks at one T cell receptor beta chain sequence and its context. This sample is drawn from a study of blood T cell repertoires in COVID-19. The Seattle site enrolled patients during active infection and followed them longitudinally. Per germline, CDR1 SEHNR and CDR2 FQNEAQ (reference sequence). The CDR3 extends over 15 amino acids. Deletions cut 1 base from V and 7 bases from J, with 17 bases between. This table comes from immunoSEQ multiplex PCR, and its TCRdb copy is limited to in-frame clones, with some not included. This sample has approximately 500,000 clones; approximately 88% occur once, and the top ten carry 7.8%.

The TCR comes from a woman in her forties or fifties with COVID-19, enrolled during active disease. The chain joins TRBV7-9 to TRBJ2-7; D is perhaps TRBD1 (6 bases). Material: peripheral blood. The CDR3 loop is CASSLGAWGLEEQYF. The CDR3 nucleotides read TGTGCCAGCAGCTTAGGCGCTTGGGGGCTGGAGGAGCAGTACTTC.